The 16 T cell receptor beta chains reported below all come from one sample, sequenced in a study of blood T cell repertoires in COVID-19. Measured with immunoSEQ multiplex PCR; TCRdb has only the in-frame clones, and not every one. The sample holds hundreds of thousands of clones, 85% seen once. The sample comprised PBMCs or T cells enriched from blood (not recorded which). The receptors stem from a woman between 25 and 40 years old who had been exposed to COVID-19.

The rearrangement uses TRBV27 and TRBJ1-6; 9 bases are a match to TRBD1. V lost 2 bases to trimming and J lost 7 bases; unmatched junction nucleotides: 6. The CDR3 is made up of 16 amino acids. Germline V gene sequence: CDR1 MNHEY, CDR2 SMNVEV (reference sequence). The CDR3 spells CASSLATGGLNSPLHF. The CDR3 DNA sequence: TGTGCCAGCAGTTTAGCCACAGGGGGCCTCAATTCACCCCTCCACTTT.

The J gene is TRBJ1-2, the V gene TRBV27; weak D call: TRBD1 (5 bases). The CDR3 extends over 13 amino acids. Per germline, CDR1 MNHEY and CDR2 SMNVEV (reference sequence). Trimming removed 4 bases at V and 2 bases at J, with 8 bases between. The CDR3 sequence: CASSYAGNYGYTF. The CDR3 DNA is TGTGCCAGCAGTTACGCAGGGAACTATGGCTACACCTTC.

The rearrangement links TRBV19 to TRBJ1-1, with D unresolved. The CDR3 length is 12 residues. In germline, CDR1 is LNHDA, CDR2 SQIVND (reference sequence). The ends were cut back, 6 bases at V and 2 bases at J, with 7 bases in the middle. CDR3 nucleotide sequence: TGTGCCAGTAGGAGGCCAAACACTGAAGCTTTCTTT. Its translation: CASRRPNTEAFF. Looking up the rest from reference TRBV19 and TRBJ1-1 gives the full variable domain: DGGITQSPKYLFRKEGQNVTLSCEQNLNHDAMYWYRQDPGQGLRLIYYSQIVNDFQKGDIAEGYSVSREKKESFPLTVTSAQKNPTAFYLCASRRPNTEAFFGQGTRLTVV.

The rearrangement joins TRBV19 to TRBJ1-5, with D possibly being TRBD1 (6 bases). The CDR3 has 16 residues. Trimming left V 3 bases short and J 0 bases short, with 12 bases between. Germline CDR1 reads LNHDA; CDR2 reads SQIVND (reference sequence). The CDR3 is CASSMGGAISNQPQHF. CDR3 nucleotides: TGTGCCAGTAGTATGGGGGGGGCAATTAGCAATCAGCCCCAGCATTTT.

The chain uses TRBV28 and TRBJ2-6; 10 bases agree with TRBD1. Germline V CDR1 and CDR2: MDHEN, SYDVKM. The J segment lost 0 bases and the V segment lost 2 bases, leaving 4 bases of the junction unmatched. There are 18 residues in the CDR3. The CDR3 region has the DNA TGTGCCAGCAGTTTACGAGGGACAGGGGTCTCTGGGGCCAACGTCCTGACTTTC. Its protein product is CASSLRGTGVSGANVLTF. Complete variable domain (other parts from reference TRBV28 and TRBJ2-6): DVKVTQSSRYLVKRTGEKVFLECVQDMDHENMFWYRQDPGLGLRLIYFSYDVKMKEKGDIPEGYSVSREKKERFSLILESASTNQTSMYLCASSLRGTGVSGANVLTFGAGSRLTVL.

This chain joins TRBV7-2 and TRBJ1-5; 7 bases match TRBD1. The CDR3 extends over 14 amino acids. CDR1 is SGHTA, CDR2 FQGNSA, per germline. V dropped 8 bases and J dropped 5; count of bases not matched to a gene: 9. CDR3 protein: CASGVNRGDQPQHF. Written as DNA, the CDR3 is TGTGCCAGCGGTGTCAACAGGGGCGATCAGCCCCAGCATTTT.

Concerning this clone itself: Different DNA sequences within this sample yield the same CDR3. This chain uses TRBV3-1 (or the pseudogene TRBV3-2) with TRBJ2-5, with D unclear. The V gene's germline CDR1 is LGHDT and CDR2 YNNKEL (reference sequence). V was trimmed by 0 bases and J by 5 bases, leaving 4 bases between them. The CDR3 is made up of 12 amino acids. CDR3: CASSQDRETQYF. CDR3 in DNA: TGTGCCAGCAGCCAAGACAGGGAGACCCAGTACTTC.

The genes are TRBV18 and TRBJ1-2; 8 bases align to TRBD1. With V trimmed by 0 bases and J by 4 bases, 13 bases remained unmatched. The CDR3 covers 18 residues. Germline loops: CDR1 KGHSH, CDR2 LQKENI. The CDR3 spells CASSPPPGQGIIGYGYTF. In nucleotides, the CDR3 is TGTGCCAGCTCACCACCTCCCGGACAGGGTATTATTGGCTATGGCTACACCTTC.

This clone appeared once. The chain joins TRBV6-5 to TRBJ1-1; 7 bases align to TRBD1. The CDR3 spans 14 residues. V trimming: 6 bases; J trimming: 3 bases; junction bases outside the gene matches: 7. Germline V gives CDR1 MNHEY, CDR2 SVGAGI. The CDR3 DNA follows: TGTGCCAGCAGGCCAGGGGGAGTAGACACTGAAGCTTTCTTT. Translated, it gives CASRPGGVDTEAFF.

The chain joins TRBV24-1 to TRBJ1-4, with 8 nucleotides matching TRBD1. The CDR3 extends over 15 amino acids. The J segment lost 7 bases and the V segment lost 4 bases, leaving 7 bases of the junction unmatched. Germline CDR1 reads KGHDR; CDR2 reads SFDVKD. CDR3: CATSDSGTGLEKLFF. The CDR3 nucleotides are TGTGCCACCAGTGACTCAGGGACAGGACTTGAAAAACTGTTTTTT.

V and J are TRBV18 and TRBJ1-1, with no clear D. This CDR3 comprises 14 residues. The V end lost 3 bases, the J end lost 0 bases, and 8 bases lay between the germline ends. Germline CDR1 is KGHSH and CDR2 is LQKENI. CDR3 sequence (DNA): TGTGCCAGCTCACCTCAGAGGATGAACACTGAAGCTTTCTTT. It yields the protein CASSPQRMNTEAFF.

This chain connects TRBV5-5 to TRBJ1-6; D uncertain. V shed 1 base and J shed 9 bases, with 11 bases lying between them. Germline values: CDR1 SGHKS, CDR2 YYEKEE (reference sequence). CDR3 length: 14 amino acids. CDR3 region: CASSLHGESSPLHF. The CDR3 DNA reads TGTGCCAGCAGCTTGCATGGGGAGAGTTCACCCCTCCACTTT.

This clone was detected once. The chain is built from TRBV7-3 and TRBJ1-1; 7 bases fit TRBD1. V shed 4 bases, J shed 4 bases, and the junction held 3 bases outside the gene matches. CDR1 and CDR2 from the germline V gene are SGHTA and FQGTGA. The CDR3 covers 13 residues. CDR3 sequence reads: CASSSSGGTEAFF. The CDR3 DNA reads as TGTGCCAGCAGCTCCTCAGGGGGCACTGAAGCTTTCTTT.

In its sample, this clone was seen a few times. Other nucleotide sequences from this sample produce the same CDR3. V and J are TRBV24-1 and TRBJ2-7, with a weak D call TRBD2 (5 bases). Germline CDR1 is KGHDR and CDR2 is SFDVKD. Trimming took 5 bases from V and 0 from J, leaving 7 bases between them. The CDR3 is made up of 13 amino acids. The CDR3 reads CATSVRGSYEQYF. In nucleotides, the CDR3 is TGTGCCACCAGTGTACGGGGCTCCTACGAGCAGTACTTC.

For the CDR3, the DNA is TGTGCCAGCAGCCCCCGACAGGCGAACACCGGGGAGCTGTTTTTT. It is translated as CASSPRQANTGELFF. The V call is TRBV14, the J call TRBJ2-2; perhaps TRBD1 as D (6 bases). Trimming took 4 bases from V and 0 from J, leaving 9 bases between them. Germline lookup yields CDR1 SGHDN and CDR2 FVKESK. This CDR3 region has 15 residues.

J is TRBJ1-2 and V is TRBV19; TRBD1 matches 7 bases. Per the germline V gene, CDR1 is LNHDA and CDR2 is SQIVND (reference sequence). This CDR3 comprises 15 residues. Losses at the gene ends were 3 bases for V and 1 base for J; bases not matched to a gene: 5. The CDR3 DNA follows: TGTGCCAGTAGTATTGGGCAGGGGGGTAACTATGGCTACACCTTC. Amino acid sequence: CASSIGQGGNYGYTF.